This is a list of T cell receptor beta chains from one sample in a study of T-cell memory formation after mild COVID-19. Using its own MiXCR run on the 5' RACE reads, TCRdb lists one record per CDR3 protein. The sample consists of some 100,000 distinct CDR3 sequences, more than 9.5% of them appearing once. Specimen: PBMCs or a T cell subset sorted from them (not recorded which). Receptors were obtained from a man younger than 35 who had mild COVID-19 (a few samples of this study predate the infection). Cell type and time point are not known. Each CDR3 is given with its conserved first and last residue.

TRBV9 CASSVKLAGLEDTQYF
TRBV19 CASSIVWNEQFF
TRBV7-9 CASNHVGTDTQYF
TRBV5-1 CASSLAPSNEQFF
TRBV20-1 CSARDRGLNEKLFF
TRBV5-6 CASSLAGGGHNEQFF
TRBV4-2 CASSQPPGDSPLHF
TRBV4-2 CASSHLTSGGDQETQYF
TRBV7-3 CASSFFKTGRETQYF
TRBV5-1 CASSLEAGFYYEQYF
TRBV19 CASSTRQGGGSYNEQFF
TRBV5-1 CASSPIYQDSYEQYF
TRBV4-3 CASSQGVAGGRDTDTQYF
TRBV7-8 CASSPGARGGETQYF
TRBV29-1 CSVEETGDGELGTQYF
TRBV7-9 CASSSGAAWAEAFF
TRBV5-1 CASSLAAEYEQYF
TRBV4-1 CASSQVGTGGIYNEQFF
TRBV4-1 CASSQIRENPEAFF
TRBV29-1 CSAWTNSGYGYTF
TRBV5-1 CASVETQYF
TRBV29-1 CSATPGQGRTQYF
TRBV6-2/TRBV6-3 CATGGRRPYQETQYF